Presented here are 14 T cell receptor beta chains from one specimen sequenced in a study of T cells after yellow fever vaccination. TCRdb re-derived calls from the 5' RACE reads in MiXCR, one entry per CDR3 protein. The sample lists a few hundred thousand distinct CDR3 sequences, 15% to 20% seen once, with roughly an eighth in the top ten. The sample in question was PBMCs, obtained 15 days after the yellow fever booster vaccination. All receptors come from a man aged 30-40 years who received the YFV17D yellow fever vaccine.

This clonotype was recorded many times. The V call is TRBV11-2, the J call TRBJ2-5, with TRBD2 matching 15 bases. The V and J ends lost 1 base and 1 base, in that order; junction bases with no gene match: 4. In germline, CDR1 is SGHAT, CDR2 FQNNGV. The CDR3 totals 18 residues. The CDR3 loop is CASSLVSGLAGGQETQYF. The CDR3 bases are TGTGCCAGCAGCTTAGTTTCGGGACTAGCGGGAGGCCAAGAGACCCAGTACTTC.

The chain is built from TRBV3-1 and TRBJ1-6; D call uncertain. Germline V CDR1 and CDR2: LGHDT, YNNKEL (reference sequence). The CDR3 spans 14 residues. The V end lost 6 bases, the J end lost 8 bases, and 14 bases lay between the germline ends. The DNA of the CDR3 is TGTGCCAGCAGTTACCCCCAAAGAGATTCACCCCTCCACTTT. Residues: CASSYPQRDSPLHF.

The chain uses TRBV5-1 and TRBJ2-5; unclear D gene. The V gene's germline CDR1 is SGHRS and CDR2 YFSETQ. V shed 6 bases and J shed 4 bases, with 13 bases lying between them. This CDR3 is built from 13 residues. The CDR3 bases are TGCGCCAGCACATTAGTCGGCCGAGAGACCCAGTACTTC. Protein sequence: CASTLVGRETQYF.

This chain uses TRBV10-3 with TRBJ2-7; 8 nucleotides line up with TRBD2. Trimming at V came to 7 bases and at J to 6 bases, leaving 5 bases not matched to a gene. Germline V gene sequence: CDR1 ENHRY, CDR2 SYGVKD. The CDR3 sequence is 12 residues long. CDR3 amino acids: CAIKRAGAEQYF. The CDR3 DNA follows: TGTGCCATCAAGCGAGCGGGAGCCGAGCAGTACTTC.

J is TRBJ2-3 and V is TRBV29-1, with a possible D match to TRBD1 (5 bases). Between the trimmed V and J ends, which lost 7 bases and 6 bases, there was a span of 8 bases. In germline, CDR1 is SQVTM, CDR2 ANQGSEA. The CDR3 has 10 residues. CDR3 nucleotide sequence: TGCAGCGGGGGCGCGGATACGCAGTATTTT. This codes for CSGGADTQYF.

The V call is TRBV28, the J call TRBJ2-1, with D perhaps TRBD1 (5 bases). CDR1 is MDHEN, CDR2 SYDVKM, per germline. This CDR3 region has 13 residues. Trimming cost V 7 bases and J 6 bases, with 13 bases left between them. CDR3 nucleotide sequence: TGTGCCAGCATGGGGCGGAATATCAATGAGCAGTTCTTC. Protein product: CASMGRNINEQFF. The variable domain in full, completed from reference TRBV28 and TRBJ2-1, reads DVKVTQSSRYLVKRTGEKVFLECVQDMDHENMFWYRQDPGLGLRLIYFSYDVKMKEKGDIPEGYSVSREKKERFSLILESASTNQTSMYLCASMGRNINEQFFGPGTRLTVL.

This rearrangement joins TRBV5-1 to TRBJ2-1; no reliable D call. Germline loops: CDR1 SGHRS, CDR2 YFSETQ. V was shortened by 4 bases and J by 8 bases, with 19 bases between the two germline ends. The CDR3 consists of 15 residues. The CDR3 spells CASSIQSRPVDEQFF. For the CDR3, the DNA is TGCGCCAGCAGCATACAGTCGCGACCCGTTGATGAGCAGTTCTTC.

This clonotype was detected many times. The gene calls are TRBV5-1 and TRBJ2-7; no clear D gene. Trimming removed 4 bases at V and 0 bases at J, with 8 bases between. CDR1 and CDR2 from the germline V gene are SGHRS and YFSETQ. CDR3 length: 13 residues. CDR3 DNA sequence: TGCGCCAGCAGCGCCTCGGGCTCCTACGAGCAGTACTTC. Translation: CASSASGSYEQYF.

V and J are TRBV6-2 or TRBV6-3 and TRBJ2-1; 9 nucleotides line up with TRBD2. This CDR3 has 13 amino acids. The junction had 2 bases not matched to a gene; V was cut back by 5 bases and J by 6 bases. The germline CDR1 and CDR2 sequences are MNHEY and SVGEGT. The CDR3 protein is CASSSGRRNEQFF. In DNA form, the CDR3 reads TGTGCCAGCAGTAGCGGGAGGCGCAATGAGCAGTTCTTC.

This clonotype was seen at least ten times. V gene TRBV20-1 combines with J gene TRBJ1-1; D gene unclear. The CDR3 runs 11 residues. V lost 5 bases and J 11 bases, leaving 15 bases between the germline ends. Germline V gene lookup returns CDR1 DFQATT and CDR2 SNEGSKA (reference sequence). The CDR3 sequence: CSAVGALGAFF. The CDR3 bases are TGCAGTGCTGTCGGTGCTCTGGGCGCTTTCTTT.

CDR3 DNA: TGTGCCAGCAGCTCCCCGTTTAGCGGGAGGGTTTTCTCCGAGCAGTACTTC. It codes for CASSSPFSGRVFSEQYF. The chain has TRBV7-9 and TRBJ2-7; TRBD2 agrees at 11 bases. Looked up from germline, CDR1 is SEHNR and CDR2 is FQNEAQ (reference sequence). The CDR3 covers 17 residues. V lost 4 bases and J lost 6; bases outside the gene matches: 14.

The rearrangement joins TRBV10-2 to TRBJ2-5, with D possibly being TRBD1 (6 bases). The CDR3 is made up of 14 amino acids. CDR1 WSHSY and CDR2 SAAADI come from the germline V gene. With 3 bases removed from V and 5 bases from J, the gap between germline ends came to 13 bases. CDR3 sequence: CASSEQGSSETQYF. The CDR3 DNA reads as TGCGCCAGCAGTGAACAGGGTTCCTCGGAGACCCAGTACTTC.

This chain uses TRBV18 with TRBJ2-7, with a weak D call TRBD1 (6 bases). The CDR3 consists of 15 residues. The V and J ends lost 3 bases and 0 bases respectively, with 12 bases between them. Germline CDR1 is KGHSH and CDR2 is LQKENI. The DNA of the CDR3 is TGTGCCAGCTCACCCCGCCGGGACAACTCCTACGAGCAGTACTTC. Amino acid sequence: CASSPRRDNSYEQYF.

There are a few counts of this clonotype. V is TRBV11-2 and J is TRBJ2-7, with D perhaps matching TRBD2 (5 bases). Trimming shortened V by 5 bases and J by 1 base, and 9 bases separated the two germline ends. Germline loops: CDR1 SGHAT, CDR2 FQNNGV. This CDR3 is 13 amino acids long. In nucleotides, the CDR3 is TGTGCCAGCAGCCATGGACTTTCCTACGAGCAGTACTTC. It specifies CASSHGLSYEQYF. Variable domain in full (rest from reference TRBV11-2 and TRBJ2-7): EAGVAQSPRYKIIEKRQSVAFWCNPISGHATLYWYQQILGQGPKLLIQFQNNGVVDDSQLPKDRFSAERLKGVDSTLKIQPAKLEDSAVYLCASSHGLSYEQYFGPGTRLTVT.